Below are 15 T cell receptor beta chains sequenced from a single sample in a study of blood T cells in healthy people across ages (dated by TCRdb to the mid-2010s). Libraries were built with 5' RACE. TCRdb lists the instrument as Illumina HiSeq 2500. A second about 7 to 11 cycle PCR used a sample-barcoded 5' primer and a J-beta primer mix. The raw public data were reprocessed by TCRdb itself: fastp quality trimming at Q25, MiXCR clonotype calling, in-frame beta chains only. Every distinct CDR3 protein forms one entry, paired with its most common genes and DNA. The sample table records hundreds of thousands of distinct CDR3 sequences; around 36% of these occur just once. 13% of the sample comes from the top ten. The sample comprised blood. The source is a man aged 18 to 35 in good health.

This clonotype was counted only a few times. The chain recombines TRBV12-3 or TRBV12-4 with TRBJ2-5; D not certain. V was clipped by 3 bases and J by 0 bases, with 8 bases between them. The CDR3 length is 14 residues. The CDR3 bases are TGTGCCAGCAGTTTTGTCGGCAACCAAGAGACCCAGTACTTC. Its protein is CASSFVGNQETQYF.

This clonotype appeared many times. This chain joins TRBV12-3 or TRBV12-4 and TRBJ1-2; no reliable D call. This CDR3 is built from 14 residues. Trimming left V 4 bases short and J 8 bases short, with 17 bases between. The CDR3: CASSSFEVAEGYTF. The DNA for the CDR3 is TGTGCCAGCAGTTCTTTCGAGGTTGCGGAAGGCTACACCTTC.

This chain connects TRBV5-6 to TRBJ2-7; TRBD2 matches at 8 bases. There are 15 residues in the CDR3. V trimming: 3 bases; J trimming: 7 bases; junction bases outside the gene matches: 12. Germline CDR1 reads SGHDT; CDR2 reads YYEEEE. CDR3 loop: CASSSVAGTYNEQYF. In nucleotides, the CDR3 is TGTGCCAGCAGCTCCGTAGCGGGGACCTACAATGAGCAGTACTTC.

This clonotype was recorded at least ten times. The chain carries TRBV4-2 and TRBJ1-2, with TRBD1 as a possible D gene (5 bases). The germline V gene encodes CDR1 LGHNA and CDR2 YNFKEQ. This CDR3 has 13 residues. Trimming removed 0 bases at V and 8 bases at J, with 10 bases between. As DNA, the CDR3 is TGTGCCAGCAGCCAAGATGGCGGGGCCGGCTACACCTTC. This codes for CASSQDGGAGYTF.

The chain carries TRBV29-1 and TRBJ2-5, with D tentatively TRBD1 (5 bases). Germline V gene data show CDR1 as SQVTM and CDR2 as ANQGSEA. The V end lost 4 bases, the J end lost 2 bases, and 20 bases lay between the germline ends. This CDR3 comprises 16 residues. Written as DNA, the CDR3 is TGCAGCGTTGGAGGACGTAACAGGATTTCGCAAGAGACCCAGTACTTC. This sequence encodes CSVGGRNRISQETQYF.

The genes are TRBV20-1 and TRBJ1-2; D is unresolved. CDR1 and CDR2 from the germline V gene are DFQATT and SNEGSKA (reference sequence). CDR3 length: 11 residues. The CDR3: CSSGFGYGYTF. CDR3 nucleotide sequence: TGCAGCTCGGGTTTTGGCTATGGCTACACCTTC.

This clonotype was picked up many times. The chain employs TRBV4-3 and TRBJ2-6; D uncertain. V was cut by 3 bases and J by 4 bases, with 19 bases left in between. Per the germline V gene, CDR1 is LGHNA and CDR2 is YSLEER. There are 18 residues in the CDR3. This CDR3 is CASSQSGGSSSGANVLTF. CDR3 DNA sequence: TGCGCCAGCAGCCAGTCGGGTGGCAGTTCATCGGGGGCCAACGTCCTGACTTTC.

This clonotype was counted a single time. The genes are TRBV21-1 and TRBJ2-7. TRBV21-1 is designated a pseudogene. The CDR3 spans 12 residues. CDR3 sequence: CASAGESYEQYF. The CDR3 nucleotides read TGTGCCAGCGCAGGGGAATCCTACGAGCAGTACTTC.

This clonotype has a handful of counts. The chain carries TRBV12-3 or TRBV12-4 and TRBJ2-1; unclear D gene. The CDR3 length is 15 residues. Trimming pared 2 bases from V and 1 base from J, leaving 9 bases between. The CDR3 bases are TGTGCCAGCAGTTTAAGGGTCAAATCCTACAATGAGCAGTTCTTC. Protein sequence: CASSLRVKSYNEQFF.

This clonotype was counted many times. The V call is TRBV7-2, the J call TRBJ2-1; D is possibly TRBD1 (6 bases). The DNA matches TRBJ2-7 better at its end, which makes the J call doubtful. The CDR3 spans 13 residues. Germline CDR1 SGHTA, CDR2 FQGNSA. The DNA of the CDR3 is TGTGCCAGCAGCCCCGGACAGTACAATGAGCAGTACTTC. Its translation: CASSPGQYNEQYF.

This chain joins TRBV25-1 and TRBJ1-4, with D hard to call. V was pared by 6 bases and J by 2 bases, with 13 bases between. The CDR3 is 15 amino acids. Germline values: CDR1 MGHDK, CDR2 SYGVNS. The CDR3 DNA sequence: TGTGCCAGCAGCATTTTTTCCGGGACTAATGAAAAACTGTTTTTT. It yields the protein CASSIFSGTNEKLFF. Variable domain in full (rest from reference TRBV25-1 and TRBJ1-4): EADIYQTPRYLVIGTGKKITLECSQTMGHDKMYWYQQDPGMELHLIHYSYGVNSTEKGDLSSESTVSRIRTEHFPLTLESARPSHTSQYLCASSIFSGTNEKLFFGSGTQLSVL.

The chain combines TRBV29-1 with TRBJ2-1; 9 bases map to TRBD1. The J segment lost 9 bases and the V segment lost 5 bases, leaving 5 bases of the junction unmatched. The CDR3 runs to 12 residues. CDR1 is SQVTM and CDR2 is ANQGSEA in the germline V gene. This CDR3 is CSVRTGEFEQFF. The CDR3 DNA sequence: TGCAGCGTTCGGACAGGGGAATTTGAGCAGTTCTTC.

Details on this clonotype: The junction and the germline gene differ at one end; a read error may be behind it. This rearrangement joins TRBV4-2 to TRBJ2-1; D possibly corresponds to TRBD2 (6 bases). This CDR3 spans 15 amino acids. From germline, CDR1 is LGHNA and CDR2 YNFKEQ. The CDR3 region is CASRRDSRPSNKQFF. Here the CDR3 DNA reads TGTGCCAGCAGGCGGGACTCCCGACCGTCCAATAAGCAGTTCTTC.

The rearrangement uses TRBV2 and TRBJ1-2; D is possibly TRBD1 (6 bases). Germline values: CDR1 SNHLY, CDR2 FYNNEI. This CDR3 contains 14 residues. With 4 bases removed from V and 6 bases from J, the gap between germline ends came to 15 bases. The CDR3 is CASSGGTGIDGYTF. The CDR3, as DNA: TGTGCCAGCAGTGGGGGCACAGGGATCGATGGCTACACCTTC.

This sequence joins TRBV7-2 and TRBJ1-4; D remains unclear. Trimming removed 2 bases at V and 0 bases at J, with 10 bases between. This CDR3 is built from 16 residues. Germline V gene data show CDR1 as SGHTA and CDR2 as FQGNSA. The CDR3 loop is CASSLRIGATNEKLFF. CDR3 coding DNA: TGTGCCAGCAGCTTACGCATTGGTGCAACTAATGAAAAACTGTTTTTT. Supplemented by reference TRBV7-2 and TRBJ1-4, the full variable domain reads GAGVSQSPSNKVTEKGKDVELRCDPISGHTALYWYRQSLGQGLEFLIYFQGNSAPDKSGLPSDRFSAERTGGSVSTLTIQRTQQEDSAVYLCASSLRIGATNEKLFFGSGTQLSVL.